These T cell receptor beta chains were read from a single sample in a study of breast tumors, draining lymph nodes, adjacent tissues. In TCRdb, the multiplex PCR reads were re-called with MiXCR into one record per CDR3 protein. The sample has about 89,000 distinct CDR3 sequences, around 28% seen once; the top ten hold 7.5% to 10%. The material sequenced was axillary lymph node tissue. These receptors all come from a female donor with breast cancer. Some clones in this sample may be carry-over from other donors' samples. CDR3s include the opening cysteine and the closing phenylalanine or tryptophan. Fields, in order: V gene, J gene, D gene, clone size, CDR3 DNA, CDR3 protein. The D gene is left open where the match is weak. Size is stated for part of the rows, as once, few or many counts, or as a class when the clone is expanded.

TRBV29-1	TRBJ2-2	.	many	TGCAGCGTTGAAGTGGGTGGCACCGGGGAGCTGTTTTTT	CSVEVGGTGELFF
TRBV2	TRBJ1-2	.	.	TGTGCCAGCGCCCAATCTAGCAACTATGGCTACACCTTC	CASAQSSNYGYTF
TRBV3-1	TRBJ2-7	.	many	TGTGCCAGCAGCCAAGCGGTAGGGAGGATAATAGTCGAGCAGTACTTC	CASSQAVGRIIVEQYF
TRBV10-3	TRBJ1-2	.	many	TGTGCCATCAGTGAGTCGAAGAATGGGGCTAACTATGGCTACACCTTC	CAISESKNGANYGYTF
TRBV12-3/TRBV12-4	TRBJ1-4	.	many	TGTGCCAGCAGTATGGCTCAGGAAAAACTGTTTTTT	CASSMAQEKLFF
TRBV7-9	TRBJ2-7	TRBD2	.	TGTGCCAGCGCGGCTAGCGGGCTCTTTGAGCAGTACTTC	CASAASGLFEQYF
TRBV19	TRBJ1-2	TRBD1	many	TGTGCCAGTAGGAACTTTCCACAGGGGGCCTCTGGCTACACCTTC	CASRNFPQGASGYTF
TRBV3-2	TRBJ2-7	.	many	TGTGCCAGCAGCGATCGTCGGGACAGGGATGTATGGGAGCAGTACTTC	CASSDRRDRDVWEQYF
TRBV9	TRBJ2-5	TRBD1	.	TGTGCCAGCAGCGTAGGACAGGGTACCTCGGGGGAGACCCAGTACTTC	CASSVGQGTSGETQYF
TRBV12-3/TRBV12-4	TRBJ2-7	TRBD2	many	TGTGCCAGCAGTTTAGTAGCGGGAGTGGGCGAGCAGTACTTC	CASSLVAGVGEQYF
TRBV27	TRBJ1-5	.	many	TGTGCCAGCAGCAGTCAGGGGTTCTTGCAGCCCCAGCATTTT	CASSSQGFLQPQHF
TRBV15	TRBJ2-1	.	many	TGTGCCACCAGCAGAGATCTCGGGGATGAGCAGTTCTTC	CATSRDLGDEQFF
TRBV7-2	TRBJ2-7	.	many	TGTGCCAGCAGCTCCCCACGGGGCGGGACATACTCCTACGAGCAGTACTTC	CASSSPRGGTYSYEQYF
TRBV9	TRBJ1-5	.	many	TGTGCCAGCAGCGTAGGGGGCCCTGAGGGGCCCCAGCATTTT	CASSVGGPEGPQHF
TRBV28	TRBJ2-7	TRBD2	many	TGTGCCAGCAGGGTAGCGGGCGTTTACGAGCAGTACTTC	CASRVAGVYEQYF
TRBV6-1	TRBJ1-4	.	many	TGTGCCAGCAGTGAACAGGGTAAAGAAAAACTGTTTTTT	CASSEQGKEKLFF